This passage covers 26 T cell receptor beta chains from one sample sequenced in a study of T cell responses to AZD1222 COVID-19 vaccine. The method was immunoSEQ multiplex PCR; TCRdb's version includes in-frame clones alone and lacks a portion of them. The data contain some 130,000 clones, roughly 82% of them seen just once; the ten biggest clones take up approximately 4%. Source: peripheral blood, taken on day 0 of AZD1222 vaccination. Receptors were obtained from an adult in good health.

The chain employs TRBV6-1 and TRBJ1-1; D uncertain. Between the trimmed V and J ends, which lost 0 bases and 4 bases, there was a span of 9 bases. Germline assignment: CDR1 MNHNS and CDR2 SASEGT. The length of the CDR3 is 14 residues. The CDR3 sequence: CASSEALLTTEAFF. DNA of the CDR3: TGTGCCAGCAGTGAAGCGCTTTTAACCACTGAAGCTTTCTTT.

This clone was seen just once. The chain recombines TRBV12-5 with TRBJ1-2; TRBD1 matches 7 bases. J gave up 8 bases and V 0 bases, and 6 bases lay outside the gene matches. The CDR3 has 14 amino acids. The germline gives CDR1 LGHNT, CDR2 FRNRAP. The CDR3 nucleotides read TGTGCTAGTGGTTTGGTCGAGGGGGCGAGGGGCTACACCTTC. Translated: CASGLVEGARGYTF.

J is TRBJ2-1 and V is TRBV14, with TRBD1 as a possible D gene (6 bases). The CDR3 has 14 amino acids. CDR1 and CDR2 (germline): SGHDN, FVKESK. Trimming stripped 4 bases from V and 6 bases from J, with 13 bases between. In DNA form, the CDR3 reads TGTGCCAGCAGCCGCAACAGGGCTGTCAATGAGCAGTTCTTC. Protein: CASSRNRAVNEQFF.

The chain has TRBV28 and TRBJ1-1, with a possible D match to TRBD1 (5 bases). CDR1 MDHEN and CDR2 SYDVKM come from the germline V gene. CDR3 size: 11 residues. The ends were cut back, 3 bases at V and 9 bases at J, with 8 bases in the middle. The CDR3 here is CASSFSGQAFF. CDR3 nucleotide sequence: TGTGCCAGCAGTTTCTCGGGACAAGCTTTCTTT.

This chain connects TRBV2 to TRBJ1-1; no firm D call. The germline V gene has CDR1 SNHLY and CDR2 FYNNEI. The CDR3 extends over 12 amino acids. Trimming left V 7 bases short and J 3 bases short, with 9 bases between. The CDR3 DNA is TGTGCCAGCACCTGGTGGGACACTGAAGCTTTCTTT. Amino acids: CASTWWDTEAFF.

The CDR3 bases are TGTGCCAGCAGCTTAGACGAGAGGGACGCTGAAGAGCAGTACTTC. This encodes CASSLDERDAEEQYF. The V and J genes are TRBV11-2 and TRBJ2-7; D is perhaps TRBD1 or TRBD2 (5 bases each). The CDR3 is 15 amino acids. The V end was cut by 0 bases, the J end by 7 bases, with 16 bases between. Germline CDR1 reads SGHAT; CDR2 reads FQNNGV. Based on the CDR3 plus reference TRBV11-2 and TRBJ2-7, the full variable domain is EAGVAQSPRYKIIEKRQSVAFWCNPISGHATLYWYQQILGQGPKLLIQFQNNGVVDDSQLPKDRFSAERLKGVDSTLKIQPAKLEDSAVYLCASSLDERDAEEQYFGPGTRLTVT.

V gene TRBV6-5 combines with J gene TRBJ1-1, with 7 positions matching TRBD1. V shed 6 bases, J shed 8 bases, and the junction held 12 bases outside the gene matches. In germline, CDR1 is MNHEY, CDR2 SVGAGI. CDR3 length: 14 residues. Here the CDR3 DNA reads TGTGCCAGCAGATTCACGACAGGGAGAAGCGAAGCTTTCTTT. This translates into CASRFTTGRSEAFF.

The chain carries TRBV28 and TRBJ1-2; no clear D gene. Germline lookup yields CDR1 MDHEN and CDR2 SYDVKM. The CDR3 runs 14 residues. The germline V and J ends were trimmed by 1 base and 4 bases, with 10 bases remaining between them. This chain's CDR3 is CASSLSQRGYGYTF. CDR3 coding DNA: TGTGCCAGCAGTTTATCTCAGCGGGGCTATGGCTACACCTTC.

Regarding this clone: The sample holds other DNA sequences that translate to the same CDR3. The CDR3 DNA reads TGTGCCAGCAGCCAAGATGGGGGATCTGGAAACACCATATATTTT. Protein: CASSQDGGSGNTIYF. The rearrangement links TRBV4-2 to TRBJ1-3; tentative D call: TRBD1 (5 bases). This CDR3 has 15 residues. V was cut by 0 bases and J by 1 base, with 7 bases left in between. Germline CDR1 reads LGHNA; CDR2 reads YNFKEQ.

The rearrangement joins TRBV6-6 to TRBJ2-5; tentative D call: TRBD1 (5 bases). Looked up from germline, CDR1 is MNHNY and CDR2 is SVGAGI (reference sequence). This CDR3 is 15 amino acids long. Trimming pared 2 bases from V and 3 bases from J, leaving 13 bases between. Written as DNA, the CDR3 is TGTGCCAGCAGTTACGACAGCCGCAGGAAAGAGACCCAGTACTTC. It translates to CASSYDSRRKETQYF.

The chain has TRBV3-1 (or the pseudogene TRBV3-2) and TRBJ1-6; D not certain. V dropped 3 bases and J dropped 14 bases, with 11 bases sitting between them. Germline CDR1 LGHDT, CDR2 YNNKEL (reference sequence). This CDR3 comprises 12 residues. The CDR3 protein is CASSQAHWALHF. Here the CDR3 DNA reads TGTGCCAGCAGCCAGGCACATTGGGCCCTCCACTTT.

The rearrangement joins TRBV5-1 to TRBJ2-1, with D possibly being TRBD2 (5 bases). CDR1 and CDR2 from the germline V gene are SGHRS and YFSETQ. The V gene lost 4 bases and the J gene lost 0 bases, with 11 bases spanning the gap. The CDR3 spans 15 residues. DNA for the CDR3: TGCGCCAGCAGCACGACTGGGAGCTCCTACAATGAGCAGTTCTTC. It specifies CASSTTGSSYNEQFF.

The genes are TRBV6-5 and TRBJ1-3; 9 bases line up with TRBD1. CDR3 length: 15 residues. Germline values: CDR1 MNHEY, CDR2 SVGAGI. Trimming took 6 bases from V and 2 from J; bases not matched to a gene: 5. For the CDR3, the DNA is TGTGCCAGCAGGGGAGACAGGGGGACTGGAAACACCATATATTTT. This encodes CASRGDRGTGNTIYF.

The gene calls are TRBV28 and TRBJ1-2; possible D gene TRBD1, 6 bases. CDR1 and CDR2 from the germline V gene are MDHEN and SYDVKM. This CDR3 spans 15 amino acids. V lost 3 bases and J 3 bases, leaving 14 bases between the germline ends. This CDR3 reads CASSLVGTMDYGYTF. In DNA form, the CDR3 reads TGTGCCAGCAGTTTGGTAGGGACAATGGACTATGGCTACACCTTC.

V usage is TRBV9 and J usage is TRBJ2-5; a possible D gene is TRBD1 (5 bases). Germline CDR1 SGDLS, CDR2 YYNGEE. The CDR3 is made up of 13 amino acids. The V end lost 1 base, the J end lost 4 bases, and 8 bases lay between the germline ends. CDR3: CASSVKRGETQYF. CDR3 coding DNA: TGTGCCAGCAGCGTAAAAAGGGGAGAGACCCAGTACTTC.

V usage is TRBV5-1 and J usage is TRBJ2-7; TRBD1 matches 7 bases. CDR3 size: 14 residues. Germline V gene sequence: CDR1 SGHRS, CDR2 YFSETQ. With 4 bases clipped from V and 5 bases from J, the junction kept 9 bases outside the gene matches. The CDR3 loop is CASSEGTAINEQYF. CDR3 in DNA: TGCGCCAGCAGCGAGGGGACAGCCATTAACGAGCAGTACTTC.

This chain connects TRBV6-1 to TRBJ1-4; TRBD1 matches 7 bases. CDR1 and CDR2 from the germline V gene are MNHNS and SASEGT. Unmatched junction bases numbered 8, after V lost 2 bases and J lost 8 bases. This CDR3 spans 15 amino acids. The DNA of the CDR3 is TGTGCCAGCAGTGAACGCAAAGGGGGCCCGGAAAAACTGTTTTTT. Its protein is CASSERKGGPEKLFF.

Only a few counts were recorded for this clone. The rearrangement links TRBV5-1 to TRBJ2-1; 9 bases agree with TRBD2. Trimming at V came to 2 bases and at J to 5 bases, leaving 5 bases not matched to a gene. The CDR3 totals 15 residues. The germline V gene encodes CDR1 SGHRS and CDR2 YFSETQ. CDR3 loop: CASSLVAGVNNEQFF. The CDR3 DNA follows: TGCGCCAGCAGCTTAGTAGCGGGGGTCAACAATGAGCAGTTCTTC.

This chain uses TRBV7-2 with TRBJ2-7, with 11 bases aligning to TRBD2. Germline assignment: CDR1 SGHTA and CDR2 FQGNSA. The CDR3 totals 15 residues. Trimming took 3 bases from V and 2 from J; bases not matched to a gene: 3. The DNA for the CDR3 is TGTGCCAGCAGCTTTCCTAGCGGGGGGACCTACGAGCAGTACTTC. Encoded protein: CASSFPSGGTYEQYF.

This chain links TRBV5-1 with TRBJ1-2; D gene uncertain. Looked up from germline, CDR1 is SGHRS and CDR2 is YFSETQ. The CDR3 has 14 amino acids. The V gene lost 0 bases and the J gene lost 5 bases, with 11 bases spanning the gap. CDR3 sequence: CASSLVNAVYGYTF. The CDR3 DNA is TGCGCCAGCAGCTTGGTAAACGCGGTGTATGGCTACACCTTC.

This chain connects TRBV4-1 to TRBJ2-2; weak D call: TRBD1 (7 bases). The length of the CDR3 is 18 residues. Between the trimmed V and J ends, which lost 4 bases and 4 bases, there was a span of 22 bases. Germline CDR1 MGHRA, CDR2 YSYEKL. This CDR3 is CASSRNSGGYDGTGELFF. CDR3 DNA: TGCGCCAGCAGCCGAAATTCAGGGGGGTACGATGGCACCGGGGAGCTGTTTTTT.

The rearrangement uses TRBV30 and TRBJ1-5; no reliable D call. This CDR3 region has 13 residues. Trimming shortened V by 5 bases and J by 3 bases, and 11 bases separated the two germline ends. Germline CDR1 and CDR2: GTSNPN and SVGIG (reference sequence). The DNA of the CDR3 is TGTGCCTGGGCCGACACCTTCAATCAGCCCCAGCATTTT. This translates into CAWADTFNQPQHF.

This clone was seen a handful of times. The J gene is TRBJ1-6, the V gene TRBV6-5; tentative D call: TRBD1 (5 bases). The CDR3 covers 16 residues. CDR1 MNHEY and CDR2 SVGAGI come from the germline V gene. V lost 4 bases and J lost 13, with 23 bases in between. The CDR3 region is CASSSSTGTDPRPLHF. DNA of the CDR3: TGTGCCAGCAGTTCCAGTACCGGGACGGACCCCCGCCCCCTCCACTTT.

This clone showed up just once. The chain links TRBV10-3 to TRBJ1-2, with D perhaps matching TRBD1 (5 bases). The germline V gene encodes CDR1 ENHRY and CDR2 SYGVKD. V was clipped by 9 bases and J by 4 bases, with 12 bases between them. This CDR3 is built from 12 residues. The CDR3 protein is CAIMGESYGYTF. The CDR3 nucleotides read TGTGCCATTATGGGGGAGTCCTATGGCTACACCTTC.

The J gene is TRBJ2-7, the V gene TRBV6-2 or TRBV6-3; TRBD2 might be the D (6 bases). The CDR3 length is 14 residues. Trimming pared 5 bases from V and 6 bases from J, leaving 17 bases between. Germline assignment: CDR1 MNHEY and CDR2 SVGEGT. CDR3 in DNA: TGTGCCAGCAGTCTTACCGGGACTCTAGGCGAGCAGTACTTC. Residues: CASSLTGTLGEQYF.

This clone was seen only a few times. The chain uses TRBV28 and TRBJ1-1; the match to TRBD1 covers 7 bases. Germline CDR1 is MDHEN and CDR2 is SYDVKM. Trimming took 11 bases from V and 0 from J; bases not matched to a gene: 9. This CDR3 comprises 14 residues. The CDR3: CAAGEGALNTEAFF. The CDR3 DNA follows: TGTGCCGCGGGGGAGGGGGCGTTGAACACTGAAGCTTTCTTT.